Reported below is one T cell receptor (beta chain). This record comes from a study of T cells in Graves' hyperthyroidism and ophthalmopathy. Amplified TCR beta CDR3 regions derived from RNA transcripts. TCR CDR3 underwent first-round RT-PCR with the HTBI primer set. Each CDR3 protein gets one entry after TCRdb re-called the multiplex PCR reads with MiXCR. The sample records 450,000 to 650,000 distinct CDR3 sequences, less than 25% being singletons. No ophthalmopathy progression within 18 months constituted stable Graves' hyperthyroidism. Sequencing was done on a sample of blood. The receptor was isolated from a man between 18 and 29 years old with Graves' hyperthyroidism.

The CDR3 DNA is TGTGCCAGCAGTTTATGGGGAGGGACCGGGTACTTC. Its protein is CASSLWGGTGYF. The chain joins TRBV28 to TRBJ2-5; 7 bases are a match to TRBD2. Germline CDR1 MDHEN, CDR2 SYDVKM. This CDR3 is built from 12 residues. Trimming took 0 bases from V and 13 from J; bases not matched to a gene: 5.